These 9 T cell receptor beta chains were sequenced from one sample in a study of OX40 agonist ivuxolimab in advanced cancers. TCRdb's copy holds only in-frame clones and misses some; the assay was immunoSEQ multiplex PCR. Among 70,000 to 95,000 clones, approximately 85% were seen once, and the ten largest hold over 3%. The sequenced sample was CD4+ or CD8+ T cells sorted from blood, obtained in a trial of the OX40 agonist ivuxolimab. These receptors all come from an adult with an advanced solid tumor such as melanoma, head and neck, liver or kidney cancer.

V and J are TRBV30 and TRBJ2-3; D perhaps matches TRBD1 (5 bases). The germline gives CDR1 GTSNPN, CDR2 SVGIG (reference sequence). This CDR3 is 14 amino acids long. V lost 4 bases to trimming and J lost 4 bases, with 15 bases between them. The CDR3 protein is CAWTAGMGPDTQYF. CDR3 DNA: TGTGCCTGGACGGCAGGGATGGGCCCAGATACGCAGTATTTT.

The chain couples TRBV5-4 to TRBJ1-3; D is unclear. V lost 5 bases to trimming and J lost 0 bases, with 15 bases between them. The germline gives CDR1 SGHNT, CDR2 YYREEE (reference sequence). CDR3 length equals 16 residues. The CDR3 DNA reads as TGTGCCAGCAGGGACCGGGCAGGAGACTCTGGAAACACCATATATTTT. Translated: CASRDRAGDSGNTIYF.

The chain couples TRBV5-6 to TRBJ2-1, with a weak D call TRBD1 (5 bases). V lost 0 bases to trimming and J lost 3 bases, with 10 bases between them. CDR3 length: 15 amino acids. CDR1 SGHDT and CDR2 YYEEEE come from the germline V gene. The CDR3 DNA reads as TGTGCCAGCAGCTTGGAAGGGGAAGGCTACAATGAGCAGTTCTTC. This sequence encodes CASSLEGEGYNEQFF.

This chain connects TRBV21-1 to TRBJ1-5; TRBD1 is taken as the D call from the table, unchecked against the DNA. TRBV21-1 is recorded as a pseudogene. CDR3 size: 19 residues. This CDR3 is CAPAGAHRGRGGPSQPQHF. CDR3 nucleotides: TGTGCCCCAGCGGGGGCACACAGGGGGCGCGGGGGGCCCAGTCAGCCCCAGCATTTT.

The chain couples TRBV5-4 to TRBJ2-1, with 7 bases matching TRBD1. The germline CDR1 and CDR2 sequences are SGHNT and YYREEE (reference sequence). The CDR3 covers 14 residues. V lost 6 bases, J lost 7 bases, and 10 bases stayed unmatched. The CDR3 loop is CASTYRDSVNEQFF. DNA for the CDR3: TGTGCCAGCACCTACCGGGACAGCGTTAATGAGCAGTTCTTC.

This rearrangement joins TRBV6-1 to TRBJ1-4, with D tentatively TRBD1 (6 bases). The V and J ends lost 6 bases and 4 bases respectively, with 12 bases between them. The CDR3 is 14 amino acids. Germline CDR1 reads MNHNS; CDR2 reads SASEGT. The CDR3 nucleotides are TGTGCCAGCAGCCTGACAGGAGATAATGAAAAACTGTTTTTT. Its translation: CASSLTGDNEKLFF.

The chain has TRBV5-1 and TRBJ1-6, with TRBD1 as a possible D gene (5 bases). Germline CDR1 and CDR2: SGHRS and YFSETQ. V was clipped by 1 base and J by 10 bases, with 18 bases between them. This CDR3 region has 16 residues. This CDR3 reads CASSLLSPGAYSPLHF. The CDR3 nucleotides read TGCGCCAGCAGCTTGCTGTCCCCTGGGGCTTACTCACCCCTCCACTTT.

The chain employs TRBV6-4 and TRBJ2-3; D unresolved. Germline V gene data show CDR1 as MRHNA and CDR2 as SNTAGT. The CDR3 extends over 16 amino acids. Deletions cut 4 bases from V and 5 bases from J, with 19 bases between. CDR3 sequence: CASSADPAGSGDTQYF. DNA for the CDR3: TGTGCCAGCAGTGCCGATCCGGCTGGCTCGGGAGATACGCAGTATTTT.

This clone turned up a few times. V is TRBV13 and J is TRBJ2-7, with TRBD2 matching 9 bases. The CDR3 loop spans 16 amino acids. V was pared by 4 bases and J by 5 bases, with 12 bases of the junction left unmatched. CDR1 is PRHDT, CDR2 FYEKMQ, per germline (reference sequence). In nucleotides, the CDR3 is TGTGCCAGCAGCTCCGCGGTAGCGGGAGTGGGCCACGAGCAGTACTTC. Translated, it gives CASSSAVAGVGHEQYF.